The rows below give T cell receptor beta chains drawn from one sample of a study of blood T cell repertoires in COVID-19. Some clones are missing from TCRdb's copy, which holds only in-frame ones; the method was immunoSEQ multiplex PCR. This sample has hundreds of thousands of clones, with about 89% found just once. The sequenced sample consisted of peripheral blood. These receptor sequences come from a woman aged 50 to 60 with COVID-19, enrolled during active disease. Both conserved end residues are part of each CDR3. A D gene is named only where the DNA matches it firmly. Clone sizes are given selectively: once, few, many, or a class where the clone is expanded.

cdr3_aa	cdr3_nt	d_call	clone_size	j_call	v_call
CATSREGTGFTGELFF	TGTGCCACCAGCAGAGAGGGTACAGGTTTCACCGGGGAGCTGTTTTTT	-	-	TRBJ2-2	TRBV15
CSVPIRAEAFF	TGCAGCGTTCCGATTCGGGCTGAAGCTTTCTTT	-	-	TRBJ1-1	TRBV29-1
CATARDREKFQPQHF	TGTGCCACCGCCCGGGACAGGGAAAAGTTTCAGCCCCAGCATTTT	TRBD1	-	TRBJ1-5	TRBV2
CARSLGVAGDYEQYF	TGTGCCAGAAGCTTGGGAGTAGCGGGAGACTACGAGCAGTACTTC	TRBD2	-	TRBJ2-7	TRBV5-3
CASSQDRATGELFF	TGTGCCAGCAGCCAGGACAGGGCCACCGGGGAGCTGTTTTTT	TRBD1	few	TRBJ2-2	TRBV3-1/TRBV3-2
CASSPRGLSDYEQYF	TGTGCCAGTAGTCCTCGAGGGCTCTCAGATTACGAGCAGTACTTC	-	-	TRBJ2-7	TRBV19
CASSLSGEGTEAFF	TGTGCCAGCAGCCTCTCAGGGGAGGGCACTGAAGCTTTCTTT	-	-	TRBJ1-1	TRBV7-3
CASETGTGQTEAFF	TGTGCCAGCGAGACCGGGACAGGGCAAACTGAAGCTTTCTTT	TRBD1	few	TRBJ1-1	TRBV19
CASSWDRDLGEQFF	TGTGCCAGCAGCTGGGACAGGGACTTGGGGGAGCAGTTCTTC	TRBD1	-	TRBJ2-1	TRBV7-3
CSASPRAGGSYEQYF	TGCAGTGCTAGTCCCAGGGCGGGAGGCTCCTACGAGCAGTACTTC	TRBD2	-	TRBJ2-7	TRBV20-1
CASSEGFSGNEQFF	TGTGCCAGCAGTGAGGGGTTTAGCGGGAATGAGCAGTTCTTC	TRBD2	few	TRBJ2-1	TRBV2
CASTYGLMSGAHEQYF	TGTGCCAGCACCTACGGGTTGATGTCAGGGGCTCACGAGCAGTACTTC	-	-	TRBJ2-7	TRBV5-8
CASSQFGTGLGEQYF	TGCGCCAGCAGCCAATTCGGGACAGGCTTGGGGGAGCAGTACTTC	TRBD1	-	TRBJ2-7	TRBV4-1
CASSSGGGRASGEQYF	TGTGCCAGCAGCTCCGGGGGCGGGAGGGCCAGTGGGGAGCAGTACTTC	TRBD2	-	TRBJ2-7	TRBV7-9
CSVLVLYGYTF	TGCAGCGTGCTGGTACTTTATGGCTACACCTTC	-	-	TRBJ1-2	TRBV29-1
CASSQDWPEPPYNEQFF	TGCGCCAGCAGCCAAGATTGGCCCGAACCCCCATACAATGAGCAGTTCTTC	-	-	TRBJ2-1	TRBV4-3
CSVRTSGRPEQFF	TGCAGCGTTCGGACTAGCGGGAGACCTGAGCAGTTCTTC	TRBD2	-	TRBJ2-1	TRBV29-1
CASSSQGSGAFF	TGTGCCAGCAGCAGTCAGGGATCTGGAGCTTTCTTT	-	-	TRBJ1-1	TRBV11-2
CASSPAGTAIEKLFF	TGTGCCAGTAGTCCGGCCGGGACAGCCATTGAAAAACTGTTTTTT	TRBD1	-	TRBJ1-4	TRBV19
CSVGTGRGGYTF	TGCAGCGTCGGGACAGGCCGCGGGGGCTACACCTTC	TRBD1	-	TRBJ1-2	TRBV29-1
CASSLSSSYNEQFF	TGCGCCAGCAGCTTAAGTAGCTCCTACAATGAGCAGTTCTTC	-	few	TRBJ2-1	TRBV5-1
CASSFDSALNTGELFF	TGTGCCAGCAGTTTCGACTCGGCACTGAACACCGGGGAGCTGTTTTTT	-	-	TRBJ2-2	TRBV9
CAFSSGATNEKLFF	TGTGCCTTTTCCTCAGGGGCGACTAATGAAAAACTGTTTTTT	-	-	TRBJ1-4	TRBV30
CASSYGTGDYEQYF	TGTGCCAGCAGTTACGGGACAGGGGACTACGAGCAGTACTTC	TRBD1	few	TRBJ2-7	TRBV6-2/TRBV6-3
CASSLGQGGYNEQFF	TGTGCCAGCAGTTTGGGACAGGGGGGGTACAATGAGCAGTTCTTC	TRBD1	-	TRBJ2-1	TRBV6-5
CASSQDPGKMNTEAFF	TGTGCCAGCAGCCAAGATCCGGGGAAAATGAACACTGAAGCTTTCTTT	-	-	TRBJ1-1	TRBV3-1/TRBV3-2
CASSRIDRGETQYF	TGTGCCAGCAGTCGGATCGACAGAGGAGAGACCCAGTACTTC	-	-	TRBJ2-5	TRBV27
CASSFRTSGTYNEQFF	TGTGCCAGCAGTTTCCGGACTAGCGGGACCTACAATGAGCAGTTCTTC	TRBD2	-	TRBJ2-1	TRBV6-5
CASSWGRKYTEAFF	TGTGCCAGCAGTTGGGGCAGGAAGTACACTGAAGCTTTCTTT	-	-	TRBJ1-1	TRBV6-5
CAWSVQGAYGYTF	TGTGCCTGGAGTGTACAAGGGGCCTATGGCTACACCTTC	-	-	TRBJ1-2	TRBV30
CAWSVRTGTNTEAFF	TGTGCCTGGAGTGTCCGGACAGGAACGAACACTGAAGCTTTCTTT	TRBD1	-	TRBJ1-1	TRBV30
CASSLRAGGPLEQFF	TGTGCCAGCAGTTTACGAGCGGGAGGGCCACTTGAGCAGTTCTTC	TRBD2	-	TRBJ2-1	TRBV27
CASSETVFLGDGYGYTF	TGTGCCAGCAGTGAAACGGTTTTCCTGGGAGATGGCTATGGCTACACCTTC	-	-	TRBJ1-2	TRBV6-1
CASKAGTGGPGELFF	TGTGCCAGCAAAGCCGGGACAGGGGGCCCCGGGGAGCTGTTTTTT	TRBD1	-	TRBJ2-2	TRBV6-5
CASSPGLNLYNEQFF	TGTGCCAGCTCACCGGGCCTAAACTTGTACAATGAGCAGTTCTTC	-	-	TRBJ2-1	TRBV18